These 4 T cell receptor beta chains were sequenced from one sample in a study of shared clonotypes between healthy human individuals. Only in-frame clones appear in the TCRdb table, and some are missing; sequencing was by immunoSEQ multiplex PCR. The sample holds more than 400,000 clones, about 96% seen once. The sequencing sample was made of naive CD4+ T cells sorted from blood. Subset here: CD45RA+ positively selected. The receptors come from a woman aged 25 to 39 in good health.

The rearrangement links TRBV5-1 to TRBJ2-7, with 8 bases matching TRBD1. Unmatched junction bases numbered 12, after V lost 2 bases and J lost 5 bases. The CDR3 extends over 16 amino acids. Germline CDR1 and CDR2: SGHRS and YFSETQ. CDR3 loop: CASSLSGQGAGNEQYF. CDR3 sequence (DNA): TGCGCCAGCAGCTTATCCGGCCAGGGGGCTGGAAACGAGCAGTACTTC.

The chain has TRBV28 and TRBJ2-1; 11 positions match TRBD2. V shed 2 bases and J 6 bases; nucleotides not matched to a gene: 3. This CDR3 has 15 residues. The germline gives CDR1 MDHEN, CDR2 SYDVKM. Here the CDR3 DNA reads TGTGCCAGCAGTTTAACTAGCGGGAGCTCCAATGAGCAGTTCTTC. Protein sequence: CASSLTSGSSNEQFF.

In nucleotides, the CDR3 is TGTGCCAGTAGTATAAGGCCCCAGGCCGAGCAGTACTTC. Amino acids: CASSIRPQAEQYF. The genes are TRBV19 and TRBJ2-5; D is undetermined. With the DNA end fitting TRBJ2-7 better, the J assignment may be wrong. The CDR3 has 13 amino acids. In germline, CDR1 is LNHDA, CDR2 SQIVND (reference sequence).

This clone was recorded only once. V gene TRBV28 combines with J gene TRBJ1-6; no clear D gene. From germline, CDR1 is MDHEN and CDR2 SYDVKM. The V end lost 5 bases, the J end lost 16 bases, and 15 bases lay between the germline ends. The length of the CDR3 is 12 residues. CDR3 DNA: TGTGCCAGCAGTACCTCCCCGCCCCCTCTCCACTTT. Its translation: CASSTSPPPLHF.